These T cell receptor beta chains were read from a single sample in a study of graft-versus-host responses after intestinal transplantation. Sequencing used immunoSEQ multiplex PCR; TCRdb keeps in-frame clones, though not all of them. The table lists approximately 79,000 clones, roughly 80% of them singletons, with 0.65% to 0.95% in the top ten. No antigens are known for them. Material: unstimulated CD4+ T cells sorted from spleen or lymph node cells, obtained before intestinal transplant. The receptors come from a human donor who received an intestinal transplant. Both conserved end residues are part of each CDR3. Each record gives: clone size, D gene, V gene, J gene, CDR3 protein, CDR3 DNA. The D gene is left open where the match is weak. The listing skips clone size in some rows; elsewhere it reads once, few, many or a size class.

NA	NA	TRBV5-1	TRBJ1-5	CASSLGPGQPQHF	TGCGCCAGCAGCTTGGGGCCCGGGCAGCCCCAGCATTTT
NA	TRBD1	TRBV4-1	TRBJ1-1	CASSQEQGSRTEAFF	TGCGCCAGCAGCCAAGAACAGGGGAGTCGGACTGAAGCTTTCTTT
once	TRBD2	TRBV6-6	TRBJ2-3	CASSVTSGTDTQYF	TGTGCCAGCAGCGTGACTAGCGGCACAGATACGCAGTATTTT
NA	NA	TRBV28	TRBJ2-7	CASSFSRPYEQYF	TGTGCCAGCAGTTTCTCCCGTCCCTACGAGCAGTACTTC
NA	NA	TRBV5-1	TRBJ2-7	CASSLRESYEQYF	TGCGCCAGCAGCTTAAGAGAATCCTACGAGCAGTACTTC
NA	NA	TRBV25-1	TRBJ2-2	CARRGSGYTGELFF	TGTGCCAGGCGGGGTAGCGGCTACACCGGGGAGCTGTTTTTT
NA	TRBD1	TRBV5-1	TRBJ2-1	CASSLTGGADNEQFF	TGCGCCAGCAGCTTGACAGGGGGCGCGGACAATGAGCAGTTCTTC
NA	TRBD1	TRBV5-1	TRBJ1-3	CASSLGPSGGPGNTIYF	TGCGCCAGCAGCTTGGGCCCATCAGGGGGACCTGGAAACACCATATATTTT
few	NA	TRBV28	TRBJ1-1	CASSLLLGAGMNTEAFF	TGTGCCAGCAGTTTACTCTTAGGCGCAGGCATGAACACTGAAGCTTTCTTT
NA	NA	TRBV4-1	TRBJ2-5	CASSQDRLTVETQYF	TGCGCCAGCAGCCAAGATAGGCTGACAGTAGAGACCCAGTACTTC
NA	NA	TRBV7-8	TRBJ2-1	CASSLVTNDNEQFF	TGTGCCAGCAGCTTAGTGACTAACGACAATGAGCAGTTCTTC
once	TRBD1	TRBV28	TRBJ2-7	CASSLPWTGGYEQYF	TGTGCCAGCAGTTTACCCTGGACAGGGGGCTACGAGCAGTACTTC
once	NA	TRBV7-3	TRBJ1-4	CASSLGRTPNEKLFF	TGTGCCAGCAGCTTGGGGCGGACCCCTAATGAAAAACTGTTTTTT
NA	NA	TRBV6-1	TRBJ1-5	CASSVQGEGNQPQHF	TGTGCCAGCAGTGTACAGGGTGAGGGCAATCAGCCCCAGCATTTT
NA	NA	TRBV5-1	TRBJ1-1	CASSPDSYTEAFF	TGCGCCAGCAGCCCGGACAGCTACACTGAAGCTTTCTTT
NA	TRBD2	TRBV28	TRBJ2-7	CASSLIAGEQYF	TGTGCCAGCAGTTTGATAGCGGGGGAGCAGTACTTC
few	NA	TRBV30	TRBJ2-7	CAGGGSPYEQYF	TGTGCCGGGGGGGGCAGTCCCTACGAGCAGTACTTC
NA	NA	TRBV5-4	TRBJ1-1	CASRPGGNTEAFF	TGTGCCAGCAGACCCGGGGGTAACACTGAAGCTTTCTTT
NA	TRBD2	TRBV7-2	TRBJ2-5	CASSSSWVGGVLETQYF	TGTGCCAGCAGCTCGAGCTGGGTTGGGGGGGTCTTAGAGACCCAGTACTTC
once	NA	TRBV29-1	TRBJ1-1	CSVVGPLGAEAFF	TGCAGCGTTGTGGGGCCTTTAGGTGCTGAAGCTTTCTTT
NA	NA	TRBV28	TRBJ1-6	CASTNQGSPLHF	TGTGCCAGCACCAACCAGGGGTCACCCCTCCACTTT
once	TRBD2	TRBV6-6	TRBJ2-1	CASAGAGGAINEQFF	TGTGCCAGCGCCGGGGCGGGGGGCGCCATTAATGAGCAGTTCTTC
NA	NA	TRBV5-1	TRBJ2-5	CASSLALSSVYQETQYF	TGCGCCAGCAGCTTGGCTTTGTCTAGCGTTTACCAAGAGACCCAGTACTTC
medium-sized	TRBD2	TRBV27	TRBJ2-7	CASSRGVGLAEQYF	TGTGCCAGCAGCCGGGGGGTGGGGCTGGCCGAGCAGTACTTC
NA	NA	TRBV7-9	TRBJ2-3	CASSLSGTDTQYF	TGTGCCAGCAGCCTTTCAGGCACAGATACGCAGTATTTT
NA	NA	TRBV6-6	TRBJ1-1	CASSYLQGPTEAFF	TGTGCCAGCAGTTACTTGCAGGGGCCCACTGAAGCTTTCTTT
NA	TRBD1	TRBV19	TRBJ1-1	CARTPLDRADTEAFF	TGTGCCAGGACCCCCTTGGACAGGGCGGACACTGAAGCTTTCTTT
NA	TRBD1	TRBV29-1	TRBJ2-2	CSATGGNTGELFF	TGCAGCGCCACAGGGGGGAACACCGGGGAGCTGTTTTTT
few	TRBD2	TRBV30	TRBJ2-5	CAWSDLAGVTQYF	TGTGCCTGGAGTGACCTAGCGGGGGTGACCCAGTACTTC
NA	TRBD1	TRBV5-1	TRBJ2-7	CASSPRQGSYEQYF	TGCGCCAGCAGCCCGAGACAGGGGTCCTACGAGCAGTACTTC
NA	NA	TRBV5-1	TRBJ1-3	CASSLAGTAGNTIYF	TGCGCCAGCAGCTTGGCAGGTACTGCCGGAAACACCATATATTTT
NA	NA	TRBV28	TRBJ1-3	CASSLLAPSSGNTIYF	TGTGCCAGCAGTTTATTGGCACCTAGCTCTGGAAACACCATATATTTT
NA	NA	TRBV28	TRBJ2-5	CASSSAGYQETQYF	TGTGCCAGCAGCTCCGCCGGGTACCAAGAGACCCAGTACTTC
NA	TRBD1	TRBV5-1	TRBJ1-2	CASSLDRGANYGYTF	TGCGCCAGCAGCTTGGACAGGGGCGCTAACTATGGCTACACCTTC
NA	TRBD1	TRBV9	TRBJ2-1	CASSAQGVEVPFSYNEQFF	TGTGCCAGCAGCGCACAGGGGGTGGAGGTGCCCTTCTCCTACAATGAGCAGTTCTTC
NA	NA	TRBV5-4	TRBJ1-4	CANPLSGVRDEMLFF	TGTGCCAACCCACTGAGCGGGGTAAGGGACGAAATGCTGTTTTTT
NA	TRBD2	TRBV5-1	TRBJ2-1	CASSLGTSGTGEQFF	TGCGCCAGCAGCTTAGGGACTAGCGGGACTGGTGAGCAGTTCTTC
NA	TRBD1	TRBV18	TRBJ1-4	CASSNTGDEKLFF	TGTGCCAGCTCAAATACAGGGGACGAAAAACTGTTTTTT
NA	NA	TRBV28	TRBJ2-3	CASSLDTQYF	TGTGCCAGCAGTCTGGATACGCAGTATTTT
NA	NA	TRBV5-1	TRBJ1-1	CASRSGQPTMDEAFF	TGCGCCAGCAGGTCGGGACAACCAACAATGGATGAAGCTTTCTTT
once	NA	TRBV7-8	TRBJ2-7	CASSLAARILSSYEQYF	TGTGCCAGCAGCTTAGCCGCGCGGATCCTTAGCTCCTACGAGCAGTACTTC
NA	TRBD1	TRBV6-5	TRBJ2-7	CASSYIGDRGYEQYF	TGTGCCAGCAGTTATATTGGGGACAGAGGCTACGAGCAGTACTTC
few	TRBD2	TRBV27	TRBJ2-7	CASSTQLAGGRREQYF	TGTGCCAGCAGTACACAACTAGCGGGAGGCCGTCGGGAGCAGTACTTC
NA	NA	TRBV7-9	TRBJ1-5	CASSQGFGNQPQHF	TGTGCCAGCAGCCAGGGTTTCGGCAATCAGCCCCAGCATTTT
NA	NA	TRBV11-2	TRBJ1-2	CASSLQGRLVGYTF	TGTGCCAGCAGCTTACAGGGCCGTTTGGTAGGCTACACCTTC
NA	NA	TRBV6-1	TRBJ2-5	CASRWGAQVWETQYF	TGTGCCAGCAGGTGGGGCGCTCAAGTCTGGGAGACCCAGTACTTC
NA	NA	TRBV11-2	TRBJ1-1	CASSLVAEAFF	TGTGCCAGCAGCTTAGTCGCTGAAGCTTTCTTT
NA	NA	TRBV28	TRBJ2-7	CASSPRTVYEQYF	TGTGCCAGCAGTCCCCGGACAGTTTACGAGCAGTACTTC
NA	TRBD1	TRBV2	TRBJ1-5	CASSRDGPSPQGVGQPQHF	TGTGCCAGCAGTAGAGATGGTCCCTCTCCACAGGGGGTAGGACAGCCCCAGCATTTT